This TCR beta chain was recorded in a study of glioma-infiltrating T cells after dendritic cell vaccination (dated by TCRdb to about 2016). Some background on the complete study: The cohort included roughly 15 glioblastoma patients drawn from Phase I and II dendritic cell vaccination trials, of whom 9 were newly diagnosed and 6 had recurrent disease. TCR sequencing metrics, including TIL content and tumor-blood repertoire overlap, were correlated with survival after dendritic cell vaccination. The vaccine consisted of monocyte-derived dendritic cells cultured less than 9 days with IL-4 and GM-CSF, then pulsed overnight with autologous tumor lysate. Each patient was given three intradermal dendritic cell vaccine injections, spaced two weeks apart, in the arm below the axilla. Autologous tumor lysate-pulsed dendritic cell vaccination was administered to the patients between 2003 and 2012. In glioblastoma patients vaccinated with dendritic cells, deep sequencing of TCR beta CDR3 regions served to measure the amount of tumor-infiltrating lymphocytes and to compare repertoires between tumor and blood.

This clone appeared a single time. Its antigen specificity is not known. No base qualities exist here, and no much larger clone lies one base off it. General study outcomes and caveats: TCR clonality showed no direct relationship with survival, which suggests that a diverse polyclonal response may matter. The cohort was small and heterogeneous, only a few patients had full blood and tumor sets, and even fewer had initial-recurrent tumor pairs. After dendritic cell vaccination, a higher estimated pretreatment TIL content predicted longer time to progression and longer overall survival. The TCR overlap response model with three groups was called speculative and said to need prospective validation.

To be selected, patients needed enough residual fresh-frozen tumor tissue and more than two years of available survival data. An isocitrate dehydrogenase mutation was not carried by any of the glioblastoma patients, although molecular status was otherwise variable. PBMC were collected before vaccination, two weeks after the third vaccination, and at tumor progression if tumor progression occurred. The Qiagen DNeasy Blood extraction Kit was used to extract genomic DNA. Based on the germline V gene (reference sequence), the CDR1 and CDR2 sequences are GTSNPN and SVGIG. The CDR3 measures 14 amino acids from cysteine to phenylalanine. The sequence is cut down to CDR3 DNA, 42 bases in frame from base 1. V loses 3 bases, J loses 4 bases, and the germline ends lie 13 bases apart. Using the immunoSEQ assay, TCRB CDR3 regions were amplified from roughly 1.8 micrograms of genomic DNA, or from all available DNA when less than that was on hand. For multiplex PCR, 60 forward primers for TCR V beta segments and 13 reverse primers for J beta segments were used. Synthetic control templates were spiked into each sample at limiting dilution to estimate reads per starting template. The Illumina HiSeq System generated sequencing reads of 87 bp. Regarding the original processing steps: PCR and sequencing errors were removed by a nearest neighbor algorithm that merged closely related sequences. TCR overlap was defined as the percentage of unique tumor TCR beta sequences that were also present in the same patient's peripheral blood. TCRdb took over this immuneACCESS table, retaining in-frame rearrangements with V and J assigned. Such tables are incomplete; in checked studies, under half of the missing clones stem from an unresolved V gene, and the remainder is unexplained. The DNA was the basis for D and trimming; V, J and clone size are from that table. This sample comprises about 100,000 clones, around three quarters of them detected only once. The ten largest make up 5.5% to 7% of the sample.

In this chain, TRBV30 is recombined with TRBJ1-3; tentative D gene TRBD1, with 5 bases matching. Sequenced material: blood, taken before dendritic cell vaccination. This TCR was sampled from a human donor with glioblastoma. The DNA reads as follows: TGTGCCTGGAGCGATGGACAACTGGGAAACACCATATATTTT. Translated, it reads CAWSDGQLGNTIYF.